Below, 16 T cell receptor beta chains from the same sample are listed, as sequenced in a study of control samples from healthy donors and cancer patients. TCRdb's table, derived via immunoSEQ multiplex PCR, lists solely in-frame clones and lacks some. The sample holds about 120,000 clones, about 87% seen once. Material for sequencing was blood. Every receptor here comes from a man in his forties in good health.

V and J are TRBV9 and TRBJ2-2; D gene ambiguous. The germline V gene has CDR1 SGDLS and CDR2 YYNGEE. V lost 4 bases, J lost 4 bases, and 11 bases lay in between. CDR3 size: 14 residues. Here the CDR3 reads CASSPLPATGELFF. The CDR3 DNA follows: TGTGCCAGCAGCCCCCTACCAGCCACCGGGGAGCTGTTTTTT.

V gene TRBV7-3 combines with J gene TRBJ2-5; no firm D call. This CDR3 has 14 residues. Trimming pared 4 bases from V and 5 bases from J, leaving 14 bases between. CDR1 and CDR2 (germline): SGHTA, FQGTGA. For the CDR3, the DNA is TGTGCCAGCAGCTCCGGATCCAGTAAGGAGACCCAGTACTTC. Residues: CASSSGSSKETQYF.

CDR3 protein: CASRLTGGSETQYF. CDR3 bases: TGTGCCAGCAGACTAACTGGAGGGTCGGAGACCCAGTACTTC. V is TRBV11-3 and J is TRBJ2-5, with a weak D call TRBD2 (6 bases). CDR3 length: 14 residues. Germline V gene data show CDR1 as SGHNT and CDR2 as YENEEA. Trimming cost V 6 bases and J 5 bases, with 16 bases left between them. Complete variable domain (other parts from reference TRBV11-3 and TRBJ2-5): EAGVVQSPRYKIIEKKQPVAFWCNPISGHNTLYWYLQNLGQGPELLIRYENEEAVDDSQLPKDRFSAERLKGVDSTLKIQPAELGDSAVYLCASRLTGGSETQYFGPGTRLLVL.

Regarding this clone: The sample has other DNA sequences that encode this CDR3 too. J is TRBJ1-2 and V is TRBV3-1 (or the pseudogene TRBV3-2); 9 nucleotides match TRBD1. The junction had 1 base not matched to a gene; V was cut back by 3 bases and J by 5 bases. The germline CDR1 and CDR2 sequences are LGHDT and YNNKEL (reference sequence). This CDR3 spans 13 amino acids. The CDR3 region has the DNA TGTGCCAGCAGCCAGGGACAGGGATATGGCTACACCTTC. Translated: CASSQGQGYGYTF.

This chain connects TRBV6-6 to TRBJ1-1; 9 bases agree with TRBD1. The CDR3 covers 13 residues. With V trimmed by 10 bases and J by 5 bases, 8 bases remained unmatched. The germline CDR1 and CDR2 sequences are MNHNY and SVGAGI (reference sequence). CDR3 residues: CATRGTGKTEAFF. The CDR3 region has the DNA TGTGCCACCAGAGGGACAGGGAAAACTGAAGCTTTCTTT.

The chain employs TRBV11-1 and TRBJ2-2; D is ambiguous. V gave up 5 bases and J gave up 5 bases, with 15 bases separating them. This CDR3 is built from 15 residues. CDR1 is SGHAT, CDR2 FQDESV, per germline (reference sequence). In nucleotides, the CDR3 is TGTGCCAGCAGCAAGGGTAATGGAAAGACCGGGGAGCTGTTTTTT. Translated: CASSKGNGKTGELFF.

The chain couples TRBV7-8 to TRBJ1-2; the match to TRBD1 covers 7 bases. CDR3 length: 15 amino acids. CDR1 is SGHVS and CDR2 is FQNEAQ in the germline V gene. Trimming cost V 1 base and J 5 bases; bases outside gene matches: 7. The CDR3 loop reads CASSLDLGGAYGYTF. CDR3 nucleotide sequence: TGTGCCAGCAGCTTAGATCTAGGGGGCGCTTATGGCTACACCTTC.

The chain carries TRBV5-1 and TRBJ1-1; no clear D. The germline gives CDR1 SGHRS, CDR2 YFSETQ. CDR3 length equals 15 residues. V gave up 3 bases and J gave up 5 bases, with 17 bases separating them. The CDR3 loop reads CASSSETRPWTEAFF. CDR3 in DNA: TGCGCCAGCAGCTCGGAGACCCGACCGTGGACTGAAGCTTTCTTT.

The chain combines TRBV2 with TRBJ1-6, with a tentative D call TRBD1 (5 bases). The CDR3 consists of 13 residues. Trimming removed 6 bases from V and 9 bases from J, with 12 bases in between. Germline lookup yields CDR1 SNHLY and CDR2 FYNNEI. CDR3 amino acids: CASRGQGISPLHF. In nucleotides, the CDR3 is TGTGCCAGCAGAGGGCAGGGTATTTCACCCCTCCACTTT.

The rearrangement joins TRBV7-6 to TRBJ1-5; 9 bases are a match to TRBD1. Germline V gene lookup returns CDR1 SGHVS and CDR2 FNYEAQ. The CDR3 covers 14 residues. Trimming at V came to 6 bases and at J to 11 bases, leaving 11 bases not matched to a gene. The CDR3 DNA sequence: TGTGCCAGCAGTCCCCGGGACAGGGTGTCCGCCCAGCATTTT. This encodes CASSPRDRVSAQHF.

V usage is TRBV12-3 or TRBV12-4 and J usage is TRBJ1-1; D call uncertain. This CDR3 spans 11 amino acids. Trimming pared 3 bases from V and 6 bases from J, leaving 5 bases between. The CDR3 sequence: CASSFRAEAFF. The CDR3 DNA reads TGTGCCAGCAGTTTTAGGGCTGAAGCTTTCTTT.

The chain is built from TRBV18 and TRBJ1-1, with no clear D. Germline V gives CDR1 KGHSH, CDR2 LQKENI. The CDR3 has 13 amino acids. With 7 bases removed from V and 4 bases from J, the gap between germline ends came to 13 bases. Here the CDR3 DNA reads TGTGCCAGCTTCCCGATCTTGGGCACTGAAGCTTTCTTT. Its protein product is CASFPILGTEAFF.

The chain couples TRBV4-1 to TRBJ1-2; D ambiguous. Germline CDR1 is MGHRA and CDR2 is YSYEKL. CDR3 size: 14 residues. V was pared by 0 bases and J by 2 bases, with 7 bases between. In DNA form, the CDR3 reads TGCGCCAGCAGCCAAGAGGGCGTAAACTATGGCTACACCTTC. Its translation is CASSQEGVNYGYTF.

The chain has TRBV28 and TRBJ2-5; 10 bases line up with TRBD2. Germline values: CDR1 MDHEN, CDR2 SYDVKM. J gave up 1 base and V 6 bases, and 5 bases lay outside the gene matches. The CDR3 has 15 amino acids. The CDR3 here is CASRQAGGSQETQYF. DNA for the CDR3: TGTGCCAGCAGGCAAGCGGGGGGGAGCCAAGAGACCCAGTACTTC.

The J gene is TRBJ1-2, the V gene TRBV10-1, with 8 bases identical to TRBD1. Trimming removed 5 bases from V and 7 bases from J; junction bases left unmatched: 9. There are 14 residues in the CDR3. CDR1 and CDR2 from the germline V gene are WNHNN and SYGVQD (reference sequence). CDR3 nucleotide sequence: TGCGCCAGCAGTCCCTCCGCAGGGGGCTCTGGCTACACCTTC. Translation: CASSPSAGGSGYTF.

CDR3: CASSVATGTGTNEQFF. The CDR3 DNA follows: TGTGCCAGCAGCGTAGCTACTGGGACAGGGACTAATGAGCAGTTCTTC. The gene calls are TRBV9 and TRBJ2-1, with 9 bases matching TRBD1. V lost 0 bases, J lost 7 bases, and 8 bases stayed unmatched. The CDR3 is 16 amino acids. The germline CDR1 and CDR2 sequences are SGDLS and YYNGEE.